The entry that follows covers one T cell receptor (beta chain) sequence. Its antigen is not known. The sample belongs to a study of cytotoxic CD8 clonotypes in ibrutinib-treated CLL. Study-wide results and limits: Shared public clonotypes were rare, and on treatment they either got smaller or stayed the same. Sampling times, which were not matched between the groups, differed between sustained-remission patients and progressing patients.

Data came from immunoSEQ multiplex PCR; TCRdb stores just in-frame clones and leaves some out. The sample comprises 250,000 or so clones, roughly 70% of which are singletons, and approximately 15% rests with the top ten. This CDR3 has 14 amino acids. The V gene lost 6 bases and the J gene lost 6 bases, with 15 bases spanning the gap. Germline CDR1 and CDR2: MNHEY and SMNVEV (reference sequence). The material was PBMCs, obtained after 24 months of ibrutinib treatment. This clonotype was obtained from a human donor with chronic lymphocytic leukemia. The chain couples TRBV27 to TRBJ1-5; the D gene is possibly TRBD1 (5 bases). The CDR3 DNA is TGTGCCAGCAGGGATATGGGGGGAATTCAGCCCCAGCATTTT. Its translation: CASRDMGGIQPQHF.